This TCR beta chain stems from a study of blood T cell repertoires in COVID-19. Some clones are missing from TCRdb's copy, which holds only in-frame ones; the method was immunoSEQ multiplex PCR. The profile shows over 250,000 clones, approximately 90% of them singletons. Trimming left V 1 base short and J 1 base short, with 13 bases between. Germline V gene sequence: CDR1 SGHNT, CDR2 YENEEA. This CDR3 is built from 16 residues. This rearrangement joins TRBV11-3 to TRBJ2-5; D not certain. This sequence was found in a man aged 40-49 years who had recovered from COVID-19. The sequencing sample was made of PBMCs or T cells enriched from blood (not recorded which). CDR3 DNA: TGTGCCAGCAGCTTAGCGTCGGAGAGAATCCAAGAGACCCAGTACTTC. This sequence encodes CASSLASERIQETQYF.